This T cell receptor (beta chain) originates from a study of metastatic and nonmetastatic thyroid tumors. In this sample, this clone turned up many times. No treatment had been given to any patient before thyroid surgery. The CDR3 has 17 amino acids. V lost 0 bases to trimming and J lost 0 bases, with 12 bases between them. Germline V gene lookup returns CDR1 LGHNA and CDR2 YNFKEQ. With MiXCR, TCRdb called clones anew from the PCR reads. The sample has about 64,000 clones, about 16% seen once. The source of this sequence is a male donor with papillary thyroid cancer or a benign thyroid nodule (not recorded which). Some clones in this sample may be carry-over from other donors' samples. The chain joins TRBV4-2 to TRBJ1-5, with D possibly matching TRBD1 (5 bases). Input material: blood. This CDR3 is CASSQDIGTYSNQPQHF. CDR3 nucleotides: TGTGCCAGCAGCCAAGATATCGGGACTTATAGCAATCAGCCCCAGCATTTT.